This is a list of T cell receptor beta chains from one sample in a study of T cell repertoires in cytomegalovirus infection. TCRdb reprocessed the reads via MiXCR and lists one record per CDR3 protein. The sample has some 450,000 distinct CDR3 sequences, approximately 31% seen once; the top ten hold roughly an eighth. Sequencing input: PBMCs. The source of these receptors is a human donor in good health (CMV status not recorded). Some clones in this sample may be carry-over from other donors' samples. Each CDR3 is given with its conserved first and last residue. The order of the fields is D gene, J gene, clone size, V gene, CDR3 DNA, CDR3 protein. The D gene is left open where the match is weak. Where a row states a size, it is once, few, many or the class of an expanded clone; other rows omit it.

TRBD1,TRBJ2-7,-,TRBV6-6,TGTGCCAGCAGTTACTCAGGTGACAGGGGGCGAATATTCTCCTACGAGCAGTACTTC,CASSYSGDRGRIFSYEQYF
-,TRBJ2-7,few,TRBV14,TGTGCCAGCAGCGCTAGGACTCCTCCCTACGAGCAGTACTTC,CASSARTPPYEQYF
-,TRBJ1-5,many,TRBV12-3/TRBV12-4,TGTGCCAGCGGCAATCAGCCCCAGCATTTT,CASGNQPQHF
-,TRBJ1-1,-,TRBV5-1,TGCGCCAGCAGCCCAACTCTTGGGTCGAACACTGAAGCTTTCTTT,CASSPTLGSNTEAFF
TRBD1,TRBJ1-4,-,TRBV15,TGTGCCACCAGCAGTTCTATCCAGGGGGCTGGGGAAAAACTGTTTTTT,CATSSSIQGAGEKLFF
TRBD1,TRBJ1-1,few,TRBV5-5,TGTGCCAGCAGCTTTCGGACAGGGGGCACTGAAGCTTTCTTT,CASSFRTGGTEAFF
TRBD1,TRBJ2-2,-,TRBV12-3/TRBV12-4,TGTGCCAGCAGTTTATGGCAGGGGGTCACCGGGGAGCTGTTTTTT,CASSLWQGVTGELFF
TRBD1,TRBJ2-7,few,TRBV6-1,TGTGCCAGCAAGTGGACAGGGCGCCAGTACTTC,CASKWTGRQYF
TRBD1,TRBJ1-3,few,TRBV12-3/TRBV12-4,TGTGCCAGCAACCCCGGTCCAGGGGGCGGCAGTCGGGATGGAAACACCATATATTTT,CASNPGPGGGSRDGNTIYF
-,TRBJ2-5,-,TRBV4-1,TGCGCCAGCAGCCAAGAGAACATCCAAGAGACCCAGTACTTC,CASSQENIQETQYF
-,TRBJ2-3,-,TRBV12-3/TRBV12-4,TGTGCCAGCAGCCTTCCGGGACCTCTACATTATACGCAGTATTTT,CASSLPGPLHYTQYF
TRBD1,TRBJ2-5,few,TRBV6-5,TGTGCCAGCAGTCCTTGGGACAGCACTCACCAAGAGACCCAGTACTTC,CASSPWDSTHQETQYF